The rows below give T cell receptor beta chains drawn from one sample of a study of blood T cell repertoires in COVID-19. TCRdb's copy holds only in-frame clones and misses some; the assay was immunoSEQ multiplex PCR. The sample contains tens of thousands of clones, around three quarters of which appear only once. Sequenced: peripheral blood. The origin of the receptors is a woman of 80 years or more with acute or convalescent COVID-19. The CDR3 runs from the conserved cysteine through the conserved F or W. Each record gives: CDR3 length, J gene, D gene, V gene, clone size, CDR3 DNA, CDR3 protein. The D gene is left open where the match is weak. Only part of the rows carry a size: once, few, many, or a class if the clone is expanded.

len: 13
j_gene: TRBJ1-1
d_gene: NA
v_gene: TRBV5-4
abundance: NA
CDR3nt: TGTGCCAGCAGACTGGGGGGGAACACTGAAGCTTTCTTT
CDR3aa: CASRLGGNTEAFF

len: 16
j_gene: TRBJ1-1
d_gene: TRBD1
v_gene: TRBV4-2
abundance: NA
CDR3nt: TGTGCCAGCAGCCAAGGCCCGGGACAGCAGAACACTGAAGCTTTCTTT
CDR3aa: CASSQGPGQQNTEAFF

len: 15
j_gene: TRBJ2-1
d_gene: TRBD2
v_gene: TRBV11-3
abundance: NA
CDR3nt: TGTGCCAGCAGCTTAGGGACTAGCGGTTACAATGAGCAGTTCTTC
CDR3aa: CASSLGTSGYNEQFF

len: 13
j_gene: TRBJ1-2
d_gene: NA
v_gene: TRBV18
abundance: NA
CDR3nt: TGTGCCAGCTCACCGTCCAGGGACTATGGCTACACCTTC
CDR3aa: CASSPSRDYGYTF

len: 14
j_gene: TRBJ1-5
d_gene: TRBD1
v_gene: TRBV19
abundance: NA
CDR3nt: TGTGCCAGTAGTAGACAGGGGGTGAATCAGCCCCAGCATTTT
CDR3aa: CASSRQGVNQPQHF

len: 15
j_gene: TRBJ1-5
d_gene: NA
v_gene: TRBV28
abundance: NA
CDR3nt: TGTGCCAGCAGTTTTTGGGGGCCGGGCAATCAGCCCCAGCATTTT
CDR3aa: CASSFWGPGNQPQHF

len: 17
j_gene: TRBJ2-2
d_gene: TRBD2
v_gene: TRBV7-2
abundance: NA
CDR3nt: TGTGCCAGCAGCCTCGCCCCCGGGACTAGCGGGAGCGGGGAGCTGTTTTTT
CDR3aa: CASSLAPGTSGSGELFF

len: 12
j_gene: TRBJ2-3
d_gene: NA
v_gene: TRBV3-1/TRBV3-2
abundance: NA
CDR3nt: TGTGCCAGCAGCCAAGGTAGTTATACGCAGTATTTT
CDR3aa: CASSQGSYTQYF

len: 14
j_gene: TRBJ2-7
d_gene: TRBD2
v_gene: TRBV10-3
abundance: few
CDR3nt: TGTGCCATCAGTGGAGTGGGGACTAGTCTCGAGCAGTACTTC
CDR3aa: CAISGVGTSLEQYF

len: 15
j_gene: TRBJ2-1
d_gene: NA
v_gene: TRBV5-1
abundance: NA
CDR3nt: TGCGCCAGCAGCTTGGCTGGGCCAGGTGCCAATGAGCAGTTCTTC
CDR3aa: CASSLAGPGANEQFF

len: 17
j_gene: TRBJ1-4
d_gene: NA
v_gene: TRBV5-5
abundance: NA
CDR3nt: TGTGCCAGCAGCTTGGAAGGCAGGGCGGAGACTAATGAAAAACTGTTTTTT
CDR3aa: CASSLEGRAETNEKLFF

len: 17
j_gene: TRBJ2-5
d_gene: TRBD2
v_gene: TRBV15
abundance: NA
CDR3nt: TGTGCCATTGCGCCGGGCCTAGCGGGAGGGGATCAAGAGACCCAGTACTTC
CDR3aa: CAIAPGLAGGDQETQYF

len: 14
j_gene: TRBJ2-3
d_gene: TRBD1
v_gene: TRBV7-8
abundance: NA
CDR3nt: TGTGCCATCTTCGGACAGGGGTCACCAGATACGCAGTATTTT
CDR3aa: CAIFGQGSPDTQYF

len: 16
j_gene: TRBJ2-1
d_gene: TRBD2
v_gene: TRBV4-3
abundance: NA
CDR3nt: TGCGCCAGCAGCCAAGTCCTAAGGTCCCCAGCGGGAGGGTTGTTCTTC
CDR3aa: CASSQVLRSPAGGLFF

len: 12
j_gene: TRBJ2-7
d_gene: NA
v_gene: TRBV12-5
abundance: NA
CDR3nt: TGTGCTAGTGGTTTGTCAATTTACGAGCAGTACTTC
CDR3aa: CASGLSIYEQYF

len: 13
j_gene: TRBJ1-3
d_gene: NA
v_gene: TRBV12-3/TRBV12-4
abundance: NA
CDR3nt: TGTGCCAGCAGTTTAGTTCGGGGAAACACCATATATTTT
CDR3aa: CASSLVRGNTIYF

len: 15
j_gene: TRBJ2-2
d_gene: TRBD2
v_gene: TRBV4-1
abundance: NA
CDR3nt: TGCGCCAGCAGCCTAGGGGACTACCCCACCGGGGAGCTGTTTTTT
CDR3aa: CASSLGDYPTGELFF

len: 15
j_gene: TRBJ1-3
d_gene: NA
v_gene: TRBV18
abundance: few
CDR3nt: TGTGCCAGCTCACCACCGACAGCCTCTGGAAACACCATATATTTT
CDR3aa: CASSPPTASGNTIYF

len: 13
j_gene: TRBJ1-4
d_gene: TRBD1
v_gene: TRBV29-1
abundance: NA
CDR3nt: TGCAGCGTACTGGGACAGGGGAATGAAAAACTGTTTTTT
CDR3aa: CSVLGQGNEKLFF

len: 17
j_gene: TRBJ2-3
d_gene: NA
v_gene: TRBV21-1
abundance: NA
CDR3nt: TGTGCCAGCAGCAAAGGCCCGGGACAGGACGAGGGCGGTACGCAGTATTTT
CDR3aa: CASSKGPGQDEGGTQYF

len: 15
j_gene: TRBJ1-2
d_gene: TRBD1
v_gene: TRBV9
abundance: NA
CDR3nt: TGTGCCAGCAGCCTCACGACAGGGGGCATCAATGGCTACACCTTC
CDR3aa: CASSLTTGGINGYTF

len: 18
j_gene: TRBJ2-1
d_gene: TRBD2
v_gene: TRBV5-5
abundance: once
CDR3nt: TGTGCCAGCAGCTTGGCTAGCGGGTTCACCATTACCTACAATGAGCAGTTCTTC
CDR3aa: CASSLASGFTITYNEQFF

len: 14
j_gene: TRBJ2-3
d_gene: TRBD2
v_gene: TRBV6-4
abundance: NA
CDR3nt: TGTGCCAGCAGTGGTAGCGGGAGCCCAGATACGCAGTATTTT
CDR3aa: CASSGSGSPDTQYF

len: 16
j_gene: TRBJ2-7
d_gene: TRBD1
v_gene: TRBV6-5
abundance: few
CDR3nt: TGTGCCAGCAGTTACTCCGGGACAGGGTGGGCCTACGAGCAGTACTTC
CDR3aa: CASSYSGTGWAYEQYF

len: 14
j_gene: TRBJ2-3
d_gene: TRBD2
v_gene: TRBV10-1
abundance: NA
CDR3nt: TGCGCCAGCAGTGAGACTAGCGGCGGAGATACGCAGTATTTT
CDR3aa: CASSETSGGDTQYF

len: 15
j_gene: TRBJ1-3
d_gene: NA
v_gene: TRBV10-3
abundance: NA
CDR3nt: TGTGCCATCAGTGATGGGCTGGGCTCTGGAAACACCATATATTTT
CDR3aa: CAISDGLGSGNTIYF

len: 13
j_gene: TRBJ2-5
d_gene: TRBD1
v_gene: TRBV7-2
abundance: NA
CDR3nt: TGTGCCAGCAGCCGGGACAGACAAGAGACCCAGTACTTC
CDR3aa: CASSRDRQETQYF

len: 15
j_gene: TRBJ2-7
d_gene: TRBD1
v_gene: TRBV13
abundance: once
CDR3nt: TGTGCCAGCAGCTCTTCGGGACAGGGGGCCAGCTCGCAGTACTTC
CDR3aa: CASSSSGQGASSQYF

len: 14
j_gene: TRBJ1-1
d_gene: NA
v_gene: TRBV7-2
abundance: NA
CDR3nt: TGTGCCAGCAGCTCCCAACAGGGTAGCACTGAAGCTTTCTTT
CDR3aa: CASSSQQGSTEAFF

len: 16
j_gene: TRBJ1-3
d_gene: NA
v_gene: TRBV3-1/TRBV3-2
abundance: few
CDR3nt: TGTGCCAGCAGCCAAGAACCCGGTAGCTCTGGAAACACCATATATTTT
CDR3aa: CASSQEPGSSGNTIYF

len: 18
j_gene: TRBJ2-3
d_gene: TRBD2
v_gene: TRBV9
abundance: many
CDR3nt: TGTGCCAGCAGCGTAGCTATGTCTAGCGGGAGTCCTGGGGATACGCAGTATTTT
CDR3aa: CASSVAMSSGSPGDTQYF

len: 12
j_gene: TRBJ1-2
d_gene: TRBD1
v_gene: TRBV2
abundance: NA
CDR3nt: TGTGCCACCGGACAGGGTCGAGGTGGCTACACCTTC
CDR3aa: CATGQGRGGYTF

len: 21
j_gene: TRBJ1-5
d_gene: NA
v_gene: TRBV14
abundance: NA
CDR3nt: TGTGCCAGCAGCCAAGAAGATACAACCGGACATTGGACAAAGAGCAATCAGCCCCAGCATTTT
CDR3aa: CASSQEDTTGHWTKSNQPQHF

len: 16
j_gene: TRBJ1-2
d_gene: NA
v_gene: TRBV19
abundance: NA
CDR3nt: TGTGCCAGTAGTATAGGGGCCGGGGGATCTTCAAGGGGCTACACCTTC
CDR3aa: CASSIGAGGSSRGYTF

len: 14
j_gene: TRBJ2-7
d_gene: NA
v_gene: TRBV9
abundance: few
CDR3nt: TGTGCCAGCAGCGTAGCGGGAGCTTCTTACGAGCAGTACTTC
CDR3aa: CASSVAGASYEQYF

len: 18
j_gene: TRBJ2-6
d_gene: NA
v_gene: TRBV3-1/TRBV3-2
abundance: once
CDR3nt: TGTGCCAGCAGCCAAGATCAAGCACGGTTGGTTGGGGCCAACGTCCTGACTTTC
CDR3aa: CASSQDQARLVGANVLTF

len: 16
j_gene: TRBJ2-2
d_gene: TRBD2
v_gene: TRBV5-4
abundance: NA
CDR3nt: TGTGCCAGCAGCTTGGGGCTAGCGGGGAACACCGGGGAGCTGTTTTTT
CDR3aa: CASSLGLAGNTGELFF